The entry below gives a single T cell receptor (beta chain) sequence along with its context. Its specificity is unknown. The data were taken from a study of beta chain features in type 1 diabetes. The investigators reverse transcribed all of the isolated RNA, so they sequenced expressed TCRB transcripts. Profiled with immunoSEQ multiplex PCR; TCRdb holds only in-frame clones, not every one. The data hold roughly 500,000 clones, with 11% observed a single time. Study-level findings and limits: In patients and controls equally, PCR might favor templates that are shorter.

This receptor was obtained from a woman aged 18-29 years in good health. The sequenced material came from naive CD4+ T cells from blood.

CDR3 sequence reads: CASSPDRGREQYV. The CDR3 DNA reads as TGTGCCAGCAGCCCGGACAGGGGGCGCGAGCAGTACGTC. J is TRBJ2-7 and V is TRBV5-4, with 11 bases lining up with TRBD1. Germline V CDR1 and CDR2: SGHNT, YYREEE (reference sequence). CDR3 size: 13 residues. V shed 4 bases, J shed 6 bases, and the junction held 3 bases outside the gene matches.